This TCR beta chain was profiled in a study of blood T cell repertoires in COVID-19. Study context: Spain, Italy and the United States supplied samples that represented acute and convalescent COVID-19. The cDNA or gDNA used as material had been derived from T cells, B-cell-depleted T cells, or PBMCs.

Authors' analysis steps: Estimation of nucleated cell counts was performed using reference gene primer amplification. TCRdb keeps only in-frame clones here, not all; method: immunoSEQ multiplex PCR. Clone size and V and J calls were adopted from that table, with D and trimming inferred from the DNA. This sample yields approximately 97,000 clones, of which almost 85% are seen a single time; around 9.5% belongs to the top ten. V was pared by 0 bases and J by 2 bases, with 7 bases of the junction left unmatched. This CDR3 is 19 amino acids long. Germline V gene sequence: CDR1 LNHDA, CDR2 SQIVND (reference sequence).

This receptor was taken from a man aged 40-50 years with active or convalescent COVID-19. The sample comprised peripheral blood. The chain carries TRBV19 and TRBJ2-1; the match to TRBD2 covers 13 bases. The CDR3 sequence is CASSIEGTSGDWAYNEQFF. The CDR3 bases are TGTGCCAGTAGTATAGAAGGGACTAGCGGGGATTGGGCCTACAATGAGCAGTTCTTC.